This T cell receptor (beta chain) appears in the sequencing data of a study of T cells after posttransplantation cyclophosphamide. Between the trimmed V and J ends, which lost 3 bases and 3 bases, there was a span of 11 bases. The V gene's germline CDR1 is SQVTM and CDR2 ANQGSEA. The CDR3 runs 13 residues. Sequencing was performed with immunoSEQ multiplex PCR; in TCRdb, only in-frame clones are kept and a portion is missing. Here the sample spans about 21,000 clones, about nine tenths being singletons. Treatment was busulfan-fludarabine conditioning, a marrow graft, and cyclophosphamide on days +3 and +4.

The TCR originated in a female patient between 35 and 55 years old who received an allogeneic stem cell transplant from a related donor, was CMV-positive, and had no GVHD. Some T cells may trace back to the graft donor. The V call is TRBV29-1, the J call TRBJ1-2; D might be TRBD1 (5 bases). The sample was PBMCs, taken after allogeneic stem cell transplant with posttransplant cyclophosphamide. CDR3 sequence: CSVDGGTDYGYTF. In DNA, the CDR3 is TGCAGCGTTGACGGGGGGACGGACTATGGCTACACCTTC.